What follows are 4 T cell receptor beta chains derived from one specimen sequenced in a study of response to subunit inactivated influenza vaccine. TCRdb fed the RT-PCR reads into MiXCR, producing one record per CDR3 protein. The table has 860,000 or so distinct CDR3 sequences, approximately 22% seen once. Sequenced material: PBMCs from blood, taken about 5 days after vaccination. Source of these receptors: a man aged 45-65 years who received an inactivated influenza vaccine.

This clonotype was seen only a few times. The V gene is TRBV4-3, the J gene TRBJ2-2, with D perhaps matching TRBD2 (6 bases). The CDR3 totals 14 residues. V was pared by 0 bases and J by 6 bases, with 8 bases between. Germline V lookup: CDR1 LGHNA, CDR2 YSLEER. The CDR3 bases are TGCGCCAGCAGCCAAGATTGGGGGGCCGGGGAGCTGTTTTTT. Amino acid sequence: CASSQDWGAGELFF.

This clonotype was detected ten times or more. The chain joins TRBV7-2 to TRBJ2-1; a weak D match, TRBD2 (6 bases). V shed 1 base and J shed 4 bases, with 14 bases lying between them. This CDR3 region has 16 residues. Germline loops: CDR1 SGHTA, CDR2 FQGNSA. CDR3 in amino acids: CASSLEGLTPYNEQFF. As DNA, the CDR3 is TGTGCCAGCAGCTTAGAGGGACTGACACCATACAATGAGCAGTTCTTC.

For this clonotype: A much larger clone lies one base from this, so it may be a read error. The chain carries TRBV6-5 and TRBJ1-5; 9 nucleotides align to TRBD1. The germline V gene encodes CDR1 MNHEY and CDR2 SVGAGI. V was pared by 10 bases and J by 6 bases, with 4 bases of the junction left unmatched. The CDR3 is 12 amino acids. CDR3 in DNA: TGTGCCACAAGGACAGGGGTTCAGCCCCAGCATTTT. Its protein product is CATRTGVQPQHF.

This clonotype has a count of ten or more. The chain joins TRBV10-3 to TRBJ2-7; no clear D gene. This CDR3 contains 12 residues. Germline-derived CDR1 and CDR2 are ENHRY and SYGVKD. Trimming shortened V by 4 bases and J by 2 bases, and 6 bases separated the two germline ends. The CDR3 loop reads CAISAAPYEQYF. DNA for the CDR3: TGTGCCATCAGTGCAGCTCCCTACGAGCAGTACTTC.